The 14 T cell receptor beta chains in this list originate from one sample, sequenced in a study of blood T cells in healthy people across ages. With a J-beta primer mix and a sample-barcoded 5' primer, a second PCR ran about 6 to 11 cycles. TCRdb reprocessed the 5' RACE reads via MiXCR and lists one record per CDR3 protein. The repertoire holds about 680,000 distinct CDR3 sequences, more than 40% seen once, with roughly 30% in the top ten. The material sequenced was blood. All receptors come from a woman aged 55-70 years in good health.

The rearrangement links TRBV5-1 to TRBJ2-7, with 10 bases lining up with TRBD2. This CDR3 comprises 15 residues. The V and J ends lost 3 bases and 0 bases, in that order; junction bases with no gene match: 3. The V gene's germline CDR1 is SGHRS and CDR2 YFSETQ. Written as DNA, the CDR3 is TGCGCCAGCAGCTCACCTAGCGGGAGCTCCTACGAGCAGTACTTC. The encoded protein is CASSSPSGSSYEQYF.

The chain links TRBV10-3 to TRBJ2-1; 9 bases match TRBD2. The germline gives CDR1 ENHRY, CDR2 SYGVKD. Trimming at V came to 5 bases and at J to 10 bases, leaving 9 bases not matched to a gene. This CDR3 comprises 14 residues. CDR3 in DNA: TGTGCCATCAGTCGAGTAGCGGGAGAGGAGGAGCAGTTCTTC. Its protein is CAISRVAGEEEQFF.

This clonotype was seen only a few times. The chain combines TRBV4-3 with TRBJ1-4; possibly TRBD1 for D (6 bases). There are 16 residues in the CDR3. The V and J ends lost 3 bases and 5 bases respectively, with 16 bases between them. CDR1 and CDR2 from the germline V gene are LGHNA and YSLEER. This CDR3 is CASSHSYREANEKLFF. CDR3 bases: TGCGCCAGCAGCCACTCATACAGGGAAGCCAATGAAAAACTGTTTTTT.

This chain connects TRBV4-3 to TRBJ2-5; D is undetermined. The CDR3 is made up of 15 amino acids. Germline-derived CDR1 and CDR2 are LGHNA and YSLEER. V dropped 1 base and J dropped 5 bases, with 14 bases sitting between them. The CDR3 DNA follows: TGCGCCAGCAGCCAAGCTCCAGCCGACCGGGAGACCCAGTACTTC. Protein: CASSQAPADRETQYF.

The genes are TRBV27 and TRBJ2-3; 12 bases are shared with TRBD2. Germline V gene sequence: CDR1 MNHEY, CDR2 SMNVEV (reference sequence). V shed 5 bases and J 4 bases; nucleotides not matched to a gene: 7. This CDR3 contains 16 residues. The CDR3 bases are TGTGCCAGCAGTCCTAGACTAGCGGGAGTCGCAGATACGCAGTATTTT. The encoded protein is CASSPRLAGVADTQYF.

This rearrangement joins TRBV28 to TRBJ2-7, with TRBD1 identical over 7 bases. The J call may be mistaken, given a closer DNA end match to TRBJ2-4. Germline CDR1 is MDHEN and CDR2 is SYDVKM. This CDR3 comprises 13 residues. CDR3 loop: CASNRGSQNIQYF. For the CDR3, the DNA is TGTGCCAGCAACAGGGGCTCCCAAAACATTCAGTACTTC.

The V call is TRBV28, the J call TRBJ2-3; maybe TRBD1 (6 bases). Germline CDR1 and CDR2: MDHEN and SYDVKM. This CDR3 spans 15 amino acids. V was trimmed by 5 bases and J by 6 bases, leaving 18 bases between them. CDR3 coding DNA: TGTGCCAGCAGTCCTCCGGACAGCATTAGCGATACGCAGTATTTT. Protein: CASSPPDSISDTQYF. Full variable domain (outside the CDR3, taken from reference TRBV28 and TRBJ2-3): DVKVTQSSRYLVKRTGEKVFLECVQDMDHENMFWYRQDPGLGLRLIYFSYDVKMKEKGDIPEGYSVSREKKERFSLILESASTNQTSMYLCASSPPDSISDTQYFGPGTRLTVL.

The chain carries TRBV29-1 and TRBJ2-1; 8 bases line up with TRBD1. CDR3 size: 15 residues. Germline CDR1 reads SQVTM; CDR2 reads ANQGSEA. V lost 4 bases and J lost 0; bases outside the gene matches: 5. CDR3 protein: CSVAGGKGSYNEQFF. The CDR3 coding sequence is TGCAGCGTTGCAGGGGGCAAAGGCTCCTACAATGAGCAGTTCTTC.

V gene TRBV29-1 combines with J gene TRBJ1-1, with 7 nucleotides matching TRBD1. Germline CDR1 SQVTM, CDR2 ANQGSEA. Trimming at V came to 6 bases and at J to 0 bases, leaving 7 bases not matched to a gene. The CDR3 is 14 residues long. The DNA for the CDR3 is TGCAGCGTGCGACAGGGCCTGATGAACACTGAAGCTTTCTTT. Residues: CSVRQGLMNTEAFF.

The chain employs TRBV7-9 and TRBJ2-7; D might be TRBD2 (5 bases). CDR1 and CDR2 from the germline V gene are SEHNR and FQNEAQ (reference sequence). V shed 4 bases and J shed 2 bases, with 18 bases lying between them. This CDR3 comprises 16 residues. CDR3 sequence: CASSSPRGLQAYEQYF. The CDR3 region has the DNA TGTGCCAGCAGCTCCCCCCGAGGACTCCAAGCCTACGAGCAGTACTTC.

The chain uses TRBV6-2 or TRBV6-3 and TRBJ2-5; 7 nucleotides agree with TRBD2. The J call is in doubt because the DNA end fits TRBJ2-7 better. The CDR3 runs 14 residues. The germline V gene has CDR1 MNHEY and CDR2 SVGEGT. The CDR3: CARLPAAGKYEQYF. The CDR3 nucleotides read TGTGCCAGACTACCGGCAGCGGGAAAGTACGAGCAGTACTTC.

This chain joins TRBV15 and TRBJ2-7; 7 nucleotides match TRBD2. Losses at the gene ends were 8 bases for V and 7 bases for J; bases not matched to a gene: 14. CDR3 size: 14 residues. Germline loops: CDR1 LNHNV, CDR2 YYDKDF (reference sequence). CDR3 region: CATRAGTIYNEQYF. The CDR3 DNA follows: TGTGCCACCCGTGCCGGGACTATCTATAATGAGCAGTACTTC.

The genes are TRBV5-5 and TRBJ2-6, with D uncertain. Germline V gene sequence: CDR1 SGHKS, CDR2 YYEKEE (reference sequence). The CDR3 contains 15 residues. V gave up 1 base and J gave up 0 bases, with 5 bases separating them. In nucleotides, the CDR3 is TGTGCCAGCAGCTTGTATCTCTCTGGGGCCAACGTCCTGACTTTC. Protein product: CASSLYLSGANVLTF.

V is TRBV2 and J is TRBJ2-3; possibly TRBD2 for D (5 bases). Trimming took off 6 bases at V and 0 bases at J, with 16 bases between the two ends. Germline-derived CDR1 and CDR2 are SNHLY and FYNNEI. CDR3 length: 16 amino acids. The CDR3 loop reads CASRGFYSGSTDTQYF. The CDR3, as DNA: TGTGCCAGCAGGGGATTCTACAGCGGAAGCACAGATACGCAGTATTTT.